Following are 22 T cell receptor beta chains from one sample sequenced in a study of blood T cell repertoires in COVID-19. Assay used: immunoSEQ multiplex PCR; TCRdb lists only in-frame clones, some missing. The sample records about 130,000 clones, 80% to 85% being singletons. Input material: peripheral blood. Receptors were obtained from a woman in her 50s with acute or convalescent COVID-19.

This chain uses TRBV7-3 with TRBJ1-5; TRBD1 aligns across 9 bases. This CDR3 has 16 residues. Germline lookup yields CDR1 SGHTA and CDR2 FQGTGA. V lost 5 bases, J lost 3 bases, and 8 bases stayed unmatched. CDR3 nucleotides: TGTGCCAGCAGCGGACCGGGACAGGGTTACAATCAGCCCCAGCATTTT. Translation: CASSGPGQGYNQPQHF. The full variable domain, rest sourced from reference TRBV7-3 and TRBJ1-5, is GAGVSQTPSNKVTEKGKYVELRCDPISGHTALYWYRQSLGQGPEFLIYFQGTGAADDSGLPNDRFFAVRPEGSVSTLKIQRTERGDSAVYLCASSGPGQGYNQPQHFGDGTRLSIL.

This clone was detected only a few times. This sequence joins TRBV16 and TRBJ1-1; 10 bases are a match to TRBD1. The CDR3 contains 16 residues. Looked up from germline, CDR1 is KGHSY and CDR2 is FQNENV. Germline trimming cut 4 bases from V and 3 bases from J; bases unmatched to any gene: 8. The CDR3 DNA reads as TGTGCCAGCAGCCCCGACAGGGGGCCTAAGGACACTGAAGCTTTCTTT. Its protein is CASSPDRGPKDTEAFF.

The rearrangement links TRBV7-9 to TRBJ2-7, with D maybe TRBD1 (5 bases). The germline V gene encodes CDR1 SEHNR and CDR2 FQNEAQ (reference sequence). The ends were cut back, 2 bases at V and 5 bases at J, with 7 bases in the middle. The CDR3 is made up of 12 amino acids. The DNA for the CDR3 is TGTGCCAGCAGCTTATCACAGGACGAGCAGTACTTC. Amino acids: CASSLSQDEQYF. The full variable domain, its missing parts supplied by reference TRBV7-9 and TRBJ2-7, is DTGVSQNPRHKITKRGQNVTFRCDPISEHNRLYWYRQTLGQGPEFLTYFQNEAQLEKSRLLSDRFSAERPKGSFSTLEIQRTEQGDSAMYLCASSLSQDEQYFGPGTRLTVT.

The chain couples TRBV19 to TRBJ1-4; D is possibly TRBD1 (5 bases). V was shortened by 5 bases and J by 7 bases, with 17 bases between the two germline ends. The CDR3 sequence is 15 residues long. Germline V gene sequence: CDR1 LNHDA, CDR2 SQIVND (reference sequence). The CDR3 protein is CASSSQGFVGEKLFF. The CDR3 DNA sequence: TGTGCCAGTAGTTCTCAGGGATTCGTGGGTGAAAAACTGTTTTTT.

This sequence joins TRBV7-3 and TRBJ1-1; TRBD1 agrees at 8 bases. The trim removed 5 bases at V and 5 bases at J, leaving 4 bases unmatched. This CDR3 is 13 amino acids long. Germline V gives CDR1 SGHTA, CDR2 FQGTGA. CDR3 in amino acids: CASSPRQGTEAFF. The CDR3 DNA is TGTGCCAGCAGCCCACGACAGGGGACTGAAGCTTTCTTT.

The chain is built from TRBV6-1 and TRBJ1-2, with TRBD1 matching over 8 bases. V was clipped by 2 bases and J by 10 bases; unmatched bases: 9. Per germline, CDR1 MNHNS and CDR2 SASEGT. The CDR3 is made up of 14 amino acids. CDR3: CASSELRQGKVYTF. The CDR3 DNA is TGTGCCAGCAGTGAATTGAGACAGGGGAAAGTCTACACCTTC.

The chain is built from TRBV2 and TRBJ2-7; the D gene is possibly TRBD1 (6 bases). The germline V and J ends were trimmed by 2 bases and 4 bases, with 12 bases remaining between them. Germline CDR1 reads SNHLY; CDR2 reads FYNNEI. The CDR3 sequence is 14 residues long. Written as DNA, the CDR3 is TGTGCCAGCAGTGAACAGGGGATACTTTACGAGCAGTACTTC. Its protein is CASSEQGILYEQYF.

The chain joins TRBV18 to TRBJ1-1, with D possibly matching TRBD1 (6 bases). V was cut by 0 bases and J by 5 bases, with 22 bases left in between. The CDR3 is made up of 18 amino acids. CDR1 and CDR2 (germline): KGHSH, LQKENI. CDR3 nucleotide sequence: TGTGCCAGCTCACCACCGTCATGGAGGGGGGGAGAGGGAACTGAAGCTTTCTTT. This gives the protein CASSPPSWRGGEGTEAFF.

The V call is TRBV28, the J call TRBJ2-3, with D perhaps TRBD1 (6 bases). Germline V lookup: CDR1 MDHEN, CDR2 SYDVKM. Trimming stripped 9 bases from V and 0 bases from J, with 7 bases between. This CDR3 comprises 12 residues. The DNA for the CDR3 is TGTGCCAGTACAGGGAGCACAGATACGCAGTATTTT. Protein: CASTGSTDTQYF.

The rearrangement joins TRBV7-9 to TRBJ2-7; 7 bases match TRBD1. Germline CDR1 reads SEHNR; CDR2 reads FQNEAQ (reference sequence). The junction had 3 bases not matched to a gene; V was cut back by 1 base and J by 3 bases. This CDR3 contains 14 residues. CDR3 loop: CASSLGDSYYEQYF. In nucleotides, the CDR3 is TGTGCCAGCAGCTTAGGGGACAGCTACTACGAGCAGTACTTC. Filled out from reference TRBV7-9 and TRBJ2-7, the complete variable domain reads DTGVSQNPRHKITKRGQNVTFRCDPISEHNRLYWYRQTLGQGPEFLTYFQNEAQLEKSRLLSDRFSAERPKGSFSTLEIQRTEQGDSAMYLCASSLGDSYYEQYFGPGTRLTVT.

The rearrangement uses TRBV5-4 and TRBJ2-5; 8 bases match TRBD2. Germline CDR1 and CDR2: SGHNT and YYREEE (reference sequence). CDR3 length: 15 residues. Losses at the gene ends were 2 bases for V and 2 bases for J; bases not matched to a gene: 5. DNA for the CDR3: TGTGCCAGCAGCTTCAGGGTAGCGGGGCAAGAGACCCAGTACTTC. This codes for CASSFRVAGQETQYF.

This clone was counted at least ten times. This rearrangement joins TRBV5-4 to TRBJ1-6; 8 bases line up with TRBD1. The length of the CDR3 is 15 residues. The V and J ends lost 0 bases and 5 bases, in that order; junction bases with no gene match: 1. CDR1 is SGHNT and CDR2 is YYREEE in the germline V gene (reference sequence). This chain's CDR3 is CASSLGQGNNSPLHF. The CDR3 DNA reads TGTGCCAGCAGCTTGGGACAGGGGAATAATTCACCCCTCCACTTT.

The rearrangement links TRBV7-6 to TRBJ2-1; 10 nucleotides align to TRBD2. Germline assignment: CDR1 SGHVS and CDR2 FNYEAQ. The CDR3 is 16 amino acids. The V and J ends lost 5 bases and 8 bases, in that order; junction bases with no gene match: 12. The CDR3 DNA is TGTGCCAGCAGCCCCAGACTAGCGGGTGGCGGGGATGAGCAGTTCTTC. Encoded protein: CASSPRLAGGGDEQFF. Full variable domain (rest looked up from reference TRBV7-6 and TRBJ2-1): GAGVSQSPRYKVTKRGQDVALRCDPISGHVSLYWYRQALGQGPEFLTYFNYEAQQDKSGLPNDRFSAERPEGSISTLTIQRTEQRDSAMYRCASSPRLAGGGDEQFFGPGTRLTVL.

This clone showed up just a few times. The chain couples TRBV3-1 (or the pseudogene TRBV3-2) to TRBJ1-3; D is unclear. With 3 bases removed from V and 1 base from J, the gap between germline ends came to 10 bases. Germline CDR1 and CDR2: LGHDT and YNNKEL (reference sequence). The CDR3 is made up of 15 amino acids. DNA of the CDR3: TGTGCCAGCAGCCAGGGCTCCCGATCTGGAAACACCATATATTTT. Amino acid sequence: CASSQGSRSGNTIYF.

This clone came up a few times. The V gene is TRBV11-2, the J gene TRBJ1-3; possibly TRBD1 for D (6 bases). This CDR3 region has 14 residues. The ends were cut back, 5 bases at V and 9 bases at J, with 17 bases in the middle. CDR1 is SGHAT, CDR2 FQNNGV, per germline. The CDR3: CASSVRGFPSTIYF. The CDR3 region has the DNA TGTGCCAGCAGCGTCAGGGGTTTCCCCTCCACCATATATTTT.

The chain uses TRBV5-6 and TRBJ1-5, with TRBD1 identical over 8 bases. V lost 4 bases, J lost 3 bases, and 9 bases stayed unmatched. Germline assignment: CDR1 SGHDT and CDR2 YYEEEE. The CDR3 contains 16 residues. CDR3 in DNA: TGTGCCAGCAGCGTGAATGCAGGGGGCTACAATCAGCCCCAGCATTTT. It codes for CASSVNAGGYNQPQHF.

V is TRBV13 and J is TRBJ1-2, with D perhaps matching TRBD1 (5 bases). Trimming shortened V by 0 bases and J by 0 bases, and 11 bases separated the two germline ends. The germline V gene has CDR1 PRHDT and CDR2 FYEKMQ (reference sequence). The CDR3 totals 16 residues. CDR3 sequence reads: CASSLGPSGTNYGYTF. The CDR3 DNA reads TGTGCCAGCAGCTTAGGTCCTTCAGGGACTAACTATGGCTACACCTTC.

The chain is built from TRBV20-1 and TRBJ2-1, with D possibly matching TRBD2 (7 bases). Per the germline V gene, CDR1 is DFQATT and CDR2 is SNEGSKA (reference sequence). Trimming stripped 3 bases from V and 7 bases from J, with 19 bases between. The CDR3 extends over 15 amino acids. The CDR3 DNA reads as TGCAGTGCTAGTAGGGGGGGGTCGGGTTTAAATGAGCAGTTCTTC. As protein: CSASRGGSGLNEQFF.

The chain recombines TRBV7-8 with TRBJ2-1; TRBD2 aligns across 10 bases. This CDR3 comprises 16 residues. J was trimmed by 6 bases and V by 2 bases; bases with no gene match: 7. CDR1 and CDR2 (germline): SGHVS, FQNEAQ. The CDR3 DNA is TGTGCCAGCAGCTTATCTAGCGGGAGTATCGCCAATGAGCAGTTCTTC. Translation: CASSLSSGSIANEQFF.

The CDR3 nucleotides are TGTGCCACCAGCAGAGACCCAAACACTGAAGCTTTCTTT. Its translation is CATSRDPNTEAFF. The chain carries TRBV15 and TRBJ1-1; D gene ambiguous. Per germline, CDR1 LNHNV and CDR2 YYDKDF (reference sequence). This CDR3 is built from 13 residues. Trimming took 0 bases from V and 2 from J, leaving 4 bases between them.

The chain carries TRBV5-4 and TRBJ1-2; 7 positions agree with TRBD1. The CDR3 extends over 13 amino acids. The J segment lost 8 bases and the V segment lost 6 bases, leaving 10 bases of the junction unmatched. Per germline, CDR1 SGHNT and CDR2 YYREEE (reference sequence). CDR3 coding DNA: TGTGCCAGCACCGAATGGACAGGACGGGGCTACACCTTC. It specifies CASTEWTGRGYTF.

The chain combines TRBV20-1 with TRBJ2-1; tentative D call: TRBD2 (5 bases). Per the germline V gene, CDR1 is DFQATT and CDR2 is SNEGSKA (reference sequence). This CDR3 has 10 amino acids. V lost 8 bases and J 7 bases, leaving 9 bases between the germline ends. In nucleotides, the CDR3 is TGCAGTTCCGAGGGAAATGAGCAGTTCTTC. This sequence encodes CSSEGNEQFF.